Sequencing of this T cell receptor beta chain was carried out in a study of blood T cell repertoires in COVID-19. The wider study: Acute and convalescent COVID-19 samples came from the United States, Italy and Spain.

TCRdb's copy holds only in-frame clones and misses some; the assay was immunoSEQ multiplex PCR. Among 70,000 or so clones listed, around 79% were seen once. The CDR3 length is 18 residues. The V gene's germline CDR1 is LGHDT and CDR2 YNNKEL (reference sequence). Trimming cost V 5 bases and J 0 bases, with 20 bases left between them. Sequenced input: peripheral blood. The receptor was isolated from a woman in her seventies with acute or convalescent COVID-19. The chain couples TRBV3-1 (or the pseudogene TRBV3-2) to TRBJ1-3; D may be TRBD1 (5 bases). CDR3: CASSTGRGDKISGNTIYF. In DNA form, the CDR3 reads TGTGCCAGCAGCACCGGGAGGGGCGATAAAATCTCTGGAAACACCATATATTTT.